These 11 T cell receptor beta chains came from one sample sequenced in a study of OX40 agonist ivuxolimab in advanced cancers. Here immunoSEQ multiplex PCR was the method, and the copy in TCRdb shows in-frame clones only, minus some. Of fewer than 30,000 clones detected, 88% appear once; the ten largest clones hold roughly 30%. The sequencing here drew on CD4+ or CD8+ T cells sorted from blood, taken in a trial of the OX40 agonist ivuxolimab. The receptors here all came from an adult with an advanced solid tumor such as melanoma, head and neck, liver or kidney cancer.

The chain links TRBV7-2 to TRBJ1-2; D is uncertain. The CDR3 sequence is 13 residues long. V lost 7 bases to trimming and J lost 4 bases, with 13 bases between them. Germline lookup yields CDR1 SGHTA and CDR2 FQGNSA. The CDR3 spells CASTPPGGYGYTF. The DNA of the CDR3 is TGTGCCAGCACCCCCCCGGGCGGCTATGGCTACACCTTC.

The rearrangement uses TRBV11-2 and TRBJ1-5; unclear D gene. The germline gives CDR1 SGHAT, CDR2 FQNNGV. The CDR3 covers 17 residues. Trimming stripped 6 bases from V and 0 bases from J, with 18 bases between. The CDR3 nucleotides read TGTGCCAGCAGTCAGATGGCGCAGACAAATAGCAATCAGCCCCAGCATTTT. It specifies CASSQMAQTNSNQPQHF.

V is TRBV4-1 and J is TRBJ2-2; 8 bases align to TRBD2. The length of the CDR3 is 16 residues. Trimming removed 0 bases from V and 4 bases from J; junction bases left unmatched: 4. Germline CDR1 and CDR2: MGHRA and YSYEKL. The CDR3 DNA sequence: TGCGCCAGCAGCCAAGAACTAGCGGTCGGCACCGGGGAGCTGTTTTTT. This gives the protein CASSQELAVGTGELFF.

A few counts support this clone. CDR3 nucleotide sequence: TGCGCCAGCAGCCAAGGGGGCCTAGCGGGACTCACCGGGGAGCTGTTTTTT. Translated, it gives CASSQGGLAGLTGELFF. V and J are TRBV4-1 and TRBJ2-2; 9 bases are a match to TRBD2. This CDR3 has 17 residues. V shed 1 base and J 4 bases; nucleotides not matched to a gene: 7. Germline CDR1 reads MGHRA; CDR2 reads YSYEKL.

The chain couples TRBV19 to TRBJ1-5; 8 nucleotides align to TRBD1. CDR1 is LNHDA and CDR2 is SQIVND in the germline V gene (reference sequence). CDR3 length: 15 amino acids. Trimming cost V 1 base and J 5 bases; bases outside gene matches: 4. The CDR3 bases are TGTGCCAGTAGTATAGTGGCAGGGGGCGATCAGCCCCAGCATTTT. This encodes CASSIVAGGDQPQHF.

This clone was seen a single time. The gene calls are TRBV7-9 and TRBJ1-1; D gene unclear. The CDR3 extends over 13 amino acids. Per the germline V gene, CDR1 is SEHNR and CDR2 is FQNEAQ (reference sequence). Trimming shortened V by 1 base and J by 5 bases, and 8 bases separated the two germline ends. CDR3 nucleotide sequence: TGTGCCAGCAGCTTAGGGACGGTGACTGAAGCTTTCTTT. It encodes CASSLGTVTEAFF.

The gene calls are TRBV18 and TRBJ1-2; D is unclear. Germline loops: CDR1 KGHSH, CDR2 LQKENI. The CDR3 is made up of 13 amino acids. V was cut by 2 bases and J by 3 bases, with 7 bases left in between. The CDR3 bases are TGTGCCAGCTCACCAGAACAGCACTATGGCTACACCTTC. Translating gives CASSPEQHYGYTF.

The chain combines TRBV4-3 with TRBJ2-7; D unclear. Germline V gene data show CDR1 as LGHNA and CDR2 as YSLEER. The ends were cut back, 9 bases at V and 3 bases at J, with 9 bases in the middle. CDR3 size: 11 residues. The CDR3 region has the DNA TGCGCCAGGGGCAGGAGCTACGAGCAGTACTTC. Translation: CARGRSYEQYF.

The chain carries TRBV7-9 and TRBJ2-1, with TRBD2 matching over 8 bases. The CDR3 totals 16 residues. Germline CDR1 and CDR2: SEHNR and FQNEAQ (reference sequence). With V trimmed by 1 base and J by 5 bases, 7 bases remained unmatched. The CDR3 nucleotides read TGTGCCAGCAGCTTAGGCTCTAGCGGGTATGACAATGAGCAGTTCTTC. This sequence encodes CASSLGSSGYDNEQFF. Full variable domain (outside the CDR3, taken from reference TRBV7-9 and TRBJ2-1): DTGVSQNPRHKITKRGQNVTFRCDPISEHNRLYWYRQTLGQGPEFLTYFQNEAQLEKSRLLSDRFSAERPKGSFSTLEIQRTEQGDSAMYLCASSLGSSGYDNEQFFGPGTRLTVL.

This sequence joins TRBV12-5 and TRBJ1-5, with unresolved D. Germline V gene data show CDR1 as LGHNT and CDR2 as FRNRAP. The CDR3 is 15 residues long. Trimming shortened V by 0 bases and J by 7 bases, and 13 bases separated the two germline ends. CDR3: CASGLVRGIPQPQHF. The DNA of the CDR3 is TGTGCTAGTGGTTTGGTACGAGGAATCCCCCAGCCCCAGCATTTT. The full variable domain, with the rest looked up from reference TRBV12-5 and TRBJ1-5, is DARVTQTPRHKVTEMGQEVTMRCQPILGHNTVFWYRQTMMQGLELLAYFRNRAPLDDSGMPKDRFSAEMPDATLATLKIQPSEPRDSAVYFCASGLVRGIPQPQHFGDGTRLSIL.

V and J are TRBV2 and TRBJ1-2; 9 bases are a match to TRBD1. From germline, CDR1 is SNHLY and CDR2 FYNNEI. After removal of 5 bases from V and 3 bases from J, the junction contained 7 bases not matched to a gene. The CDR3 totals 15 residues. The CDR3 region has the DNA TGTGCCAGCAGTAAGGGACAGGGTGGGGACTATGGCTACACCTTC. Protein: CASSKGQGGDYGYTF.